Detailed here is one T cell receptor (beta chain). The data derive from a study of blood T cell repertoires in COVID-19. Study summary: The recovered donors of Cohort 3 showed two negative PCRs, clearance, or symptom resolution. Acute-phase and convalescent COVID-19 samples originated in the United States, Italy and Spain. T cells, B-cell-depleted T cells, or PBMCs provided the cDNA or gDNA that served as material.

Per the original data handling: Amplifying reference gene primers gave estimates of nucleated cell counts. Here immunoSEQ multiplex PCR was the method, and the copy in TCRdb shows in-frame clones only, minus some. D and trimming come from the DNA, and the V and J calls and clone size come from that table. Of more than 200,000 clones listed, roughly 84% are singletons. CDR3 length: 15 residues. The J segment lost 2 bases and the V segment lost 7 bases, leaving 8 bases of the junction unmatched. The germline V gene has CDR1 SNHLY and CDR2 FYNNEI. The sequence derives from a man aged 25-45 years in a cohort exposed to, infected with or recovered from COVID-19 (not recorded which). V usage is TRBV2 and J usage is TRBJ2-5; TRBD1 agrees at 9 bases. The sequenced material came from PBMCs or T cells enriched from blood (not recorded which). The CDR3 region has the DNA TGTGCCAGCACCGGGACAGGGCCGACACAAGAGACCCAGTACTTC. This encodes CASTGTGPTQETQYF.